This TCR beta chain was recorded in a study of CD8 T cells in Susac syndrome. Study-level points and caveats: The total CD8+ repertoires contained approximately 16 Susac-specific public clones, and the CD8+ TEMRA repertoires contained about 5.

The CDR3 is made up of 17 amino acids. V shed 0 bases, J shed 2 bases, and the junction held 8 bases outside the gene matches. CDR1 and CDR2 (germline): LGHDT, YNNKEL (reference sequence). Concerning this clonotype: Its antigen is unknown.

An amount of RNA that ranged from roughly 0.5 to 1 ug was reverse transcribed with random hexamers. TCRdb recomputed calls from the immunoSEQ multiplex PCR reads with MiXCR, one row per CDR3 protein. The profile shows 70,000 to 95,000 distinct CDR3 sequences, nearly 95% of them singletons. This rearrangement joins TRBV3-1 to TRBJ2-3; 7 bases fit TRBD1. The TCR comes from a human donor with Susac syndrome. Sequencing was done on a sample of CD8+ T cells from PBMCs. CDR3 sequence (DNA): TGTGCCAGCAGCCAAGATTTCACAGGGGCCCCCACAGATACGCAGTATTTT. Amino acids: CASSQDFTGAPTDTQYF.